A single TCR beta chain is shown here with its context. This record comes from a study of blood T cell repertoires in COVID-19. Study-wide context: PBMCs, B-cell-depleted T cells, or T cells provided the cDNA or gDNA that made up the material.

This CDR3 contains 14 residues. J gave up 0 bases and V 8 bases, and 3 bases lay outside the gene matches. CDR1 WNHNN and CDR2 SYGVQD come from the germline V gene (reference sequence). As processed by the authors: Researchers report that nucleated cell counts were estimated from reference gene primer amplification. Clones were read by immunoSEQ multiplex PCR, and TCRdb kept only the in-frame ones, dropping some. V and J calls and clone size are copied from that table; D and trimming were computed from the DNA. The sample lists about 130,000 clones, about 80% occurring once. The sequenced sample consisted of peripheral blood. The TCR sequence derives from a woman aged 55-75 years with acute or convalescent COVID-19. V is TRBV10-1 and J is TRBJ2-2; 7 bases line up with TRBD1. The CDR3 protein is CASRDSTNTGELFF. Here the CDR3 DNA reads TGCGCCAGCCGGGACAGTACGAACACCGGGGAGCTGTTTTTT.